This TCR beta chain was obtained from a study of T-cell memory formation after mild COVID-19. In TCRdb, the 5' RACE reads were re-called with MiXCR into one record per CDR3 protein. Among about 15,000 distinct CDR3 sequences listed, over 20% were seen once. Germline V gives CDR1 LNHDA, CDR2 SQIVND (reference sequence). V was clipped by 10 bases and J by 4 bases, with 22 bases between them. This CDR3 has 15 amino acids. What was sequenced was PBMCs or a T cell subset sorted from them (not recorded which). This TCR came from a man younger than 35 who had mild COVID-19 (a few samples of this study predate the infection). Cell type and time point are not known. The chain uses TRBV19 and TRBJ2-5; D gene unclear. CDR3 amino acids: CATHQAGLGIETQYF. The CDR3 DNA follows: TGTGCCACCCATCAAGCCGGATTGGGAATAGAGACCCAGTACTTC.